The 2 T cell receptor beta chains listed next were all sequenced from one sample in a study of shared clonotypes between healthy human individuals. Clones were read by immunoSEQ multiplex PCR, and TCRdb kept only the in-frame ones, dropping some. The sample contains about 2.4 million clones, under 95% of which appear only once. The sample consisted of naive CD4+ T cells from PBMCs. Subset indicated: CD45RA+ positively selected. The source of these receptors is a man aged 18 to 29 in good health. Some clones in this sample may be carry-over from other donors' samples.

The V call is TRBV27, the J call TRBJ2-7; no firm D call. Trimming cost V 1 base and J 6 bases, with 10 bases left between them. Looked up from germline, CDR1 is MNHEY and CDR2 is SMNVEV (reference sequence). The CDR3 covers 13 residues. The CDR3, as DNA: TGTGCCAGCAGTTTATGGGTCAGCAGCGAGCAGTACTTC. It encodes CASSLWVSSEQYF.

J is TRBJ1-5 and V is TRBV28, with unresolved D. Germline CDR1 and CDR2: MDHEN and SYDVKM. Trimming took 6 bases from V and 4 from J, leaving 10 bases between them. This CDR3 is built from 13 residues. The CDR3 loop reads CASRAAANQPQHF. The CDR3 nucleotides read TGTGCCAGCAGAGCGGCCGCTAATCAGCCCCAGCATTTT.